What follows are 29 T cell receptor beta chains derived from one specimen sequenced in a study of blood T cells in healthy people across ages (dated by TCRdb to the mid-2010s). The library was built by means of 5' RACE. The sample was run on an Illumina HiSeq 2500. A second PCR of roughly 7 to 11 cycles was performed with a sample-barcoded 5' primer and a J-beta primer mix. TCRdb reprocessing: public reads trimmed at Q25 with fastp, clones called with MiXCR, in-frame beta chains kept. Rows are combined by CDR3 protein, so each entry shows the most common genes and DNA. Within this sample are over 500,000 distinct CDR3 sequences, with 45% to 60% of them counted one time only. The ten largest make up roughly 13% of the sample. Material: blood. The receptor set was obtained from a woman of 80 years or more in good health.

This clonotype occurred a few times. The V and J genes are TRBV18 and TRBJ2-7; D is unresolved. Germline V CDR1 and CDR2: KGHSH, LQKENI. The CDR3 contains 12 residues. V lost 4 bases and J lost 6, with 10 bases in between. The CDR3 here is CASSLSDGEQYF. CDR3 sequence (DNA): TGTGCCAGCTCACTCTCAGATGGCGAGCAGTACTTC. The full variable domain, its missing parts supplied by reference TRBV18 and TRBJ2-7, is NAGVMQNPRHLVRRRGQEARLRCSPMKGHSHVYWYRQLPEEGLKFMVYLQKENIIDESGMPKERFSAEFPKEGPSILRIQQVVRGDSAAYFCASSLSDGEQYFGPGTRLTVT.

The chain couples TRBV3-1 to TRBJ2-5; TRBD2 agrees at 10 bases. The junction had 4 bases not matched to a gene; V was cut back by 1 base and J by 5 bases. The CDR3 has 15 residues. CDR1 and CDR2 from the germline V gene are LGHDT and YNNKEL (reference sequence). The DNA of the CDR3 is TGTGCCAGCAGCCAAGGCCCTAGCGGGGGTGAGACCCAGTACTTC. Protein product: CASSQGPSGGETQYF.

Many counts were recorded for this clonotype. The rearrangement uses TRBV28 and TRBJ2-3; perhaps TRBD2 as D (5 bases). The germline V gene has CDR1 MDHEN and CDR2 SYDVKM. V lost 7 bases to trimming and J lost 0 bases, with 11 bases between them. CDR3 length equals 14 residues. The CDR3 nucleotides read TGTGCCAGCAAACCCAGAGGGAGCACAGATACGCAGTATTTT. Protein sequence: CASKPRGSTDTQYF.

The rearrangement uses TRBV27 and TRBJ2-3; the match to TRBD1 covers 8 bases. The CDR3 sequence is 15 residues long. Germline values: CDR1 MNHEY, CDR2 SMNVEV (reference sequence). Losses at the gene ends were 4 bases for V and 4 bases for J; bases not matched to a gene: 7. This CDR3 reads CASSSDRGPADTQYF. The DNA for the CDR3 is TGTGCCAGCAGTTCCGACAGGGGCCCGGCAGATACGCAGTATTTT.

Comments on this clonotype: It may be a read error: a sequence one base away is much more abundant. The CDR3 spells CAISESGAAGAMQFF. The CDR3 DNA reads as TGTGCCATCAGTGAGTCCGGAGCCGCAGGGGCAATGCAGTTCTTC. The chain employs TRBV10-3 and TRBJ2-1, with D possibly TRBD1 on 6 matching bases. Germline V gene data show CDR1 as ENHRY and CDR2 as SYGVKD. V dropped 0 bases and J dropped 12 bases, with 18 bases sitting between them. CDR3 length: 15 amino acids.

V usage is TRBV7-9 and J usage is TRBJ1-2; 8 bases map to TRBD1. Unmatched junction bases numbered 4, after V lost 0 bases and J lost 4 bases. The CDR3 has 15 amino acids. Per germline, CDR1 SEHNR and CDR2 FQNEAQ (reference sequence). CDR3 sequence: CASSLAEQGGYGYTF. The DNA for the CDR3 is TGTGCCAGCAGCTTAGCGGAACAGGGGGGCTATGGCTACACCTTC.

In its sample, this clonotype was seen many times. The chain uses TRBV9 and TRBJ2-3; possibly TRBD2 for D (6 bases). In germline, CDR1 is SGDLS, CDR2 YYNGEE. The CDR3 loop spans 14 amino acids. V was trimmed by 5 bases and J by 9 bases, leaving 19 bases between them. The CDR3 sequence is CASSPRDSVWTQYF. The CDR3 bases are TGTGCCAGCAGTCCCCGGGACTCAGTTTGGACGCAGTATTTT.

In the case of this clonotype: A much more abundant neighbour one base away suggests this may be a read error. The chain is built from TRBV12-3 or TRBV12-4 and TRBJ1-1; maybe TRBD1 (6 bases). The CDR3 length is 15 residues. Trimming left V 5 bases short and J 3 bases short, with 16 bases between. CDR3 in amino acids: CASSPRTAMDTEAFF. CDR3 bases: TGTGCCAGCAGTCCCCGGACAGCCATGGACACTGAAGCTTTCTTT.

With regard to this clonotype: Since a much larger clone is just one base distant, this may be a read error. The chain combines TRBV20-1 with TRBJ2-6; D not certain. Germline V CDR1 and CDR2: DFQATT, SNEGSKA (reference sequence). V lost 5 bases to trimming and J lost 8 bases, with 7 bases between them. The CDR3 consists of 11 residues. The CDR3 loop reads CSAQRTNVLTF. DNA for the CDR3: TGCAGTGCTCAAAGGACCAACGTCCTGACTTTC.

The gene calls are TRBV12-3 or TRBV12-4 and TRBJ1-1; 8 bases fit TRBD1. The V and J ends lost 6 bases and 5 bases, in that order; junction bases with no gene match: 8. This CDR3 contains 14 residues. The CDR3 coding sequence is TGTGCCAGCAGACGAGGACAGGGCGGTACTGAAGCTTTCTTT. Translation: CASRRGQGGTEAFF.

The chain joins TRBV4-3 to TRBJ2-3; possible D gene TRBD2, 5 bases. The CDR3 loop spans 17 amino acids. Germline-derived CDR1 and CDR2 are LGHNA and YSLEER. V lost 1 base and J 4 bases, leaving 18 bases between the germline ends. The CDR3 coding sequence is TGCGCCAGCAGCCAAGGGCTGGTAACGGGAAGGGCAGATACGCAGTATTTT. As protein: CASSQGLVTGRADTQYF.

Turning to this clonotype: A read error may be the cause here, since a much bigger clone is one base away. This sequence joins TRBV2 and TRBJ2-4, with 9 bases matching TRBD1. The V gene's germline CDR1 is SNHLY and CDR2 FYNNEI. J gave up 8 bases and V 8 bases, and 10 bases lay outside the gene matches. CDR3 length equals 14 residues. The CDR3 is CASGQGQGIDIQYF. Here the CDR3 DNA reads TGTGCCAGCGGCCAGGGACAGGGAATCGACATTCAGTACTTC.

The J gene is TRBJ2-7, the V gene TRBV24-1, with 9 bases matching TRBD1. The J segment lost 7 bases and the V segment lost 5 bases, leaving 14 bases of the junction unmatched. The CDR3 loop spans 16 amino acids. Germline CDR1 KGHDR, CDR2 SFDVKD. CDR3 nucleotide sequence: TGTGCCACCAGTGTCACTCCTGGGACAGGGATCGATGAGCAGTACTTC. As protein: CATSVTPGTGIDEQYF.

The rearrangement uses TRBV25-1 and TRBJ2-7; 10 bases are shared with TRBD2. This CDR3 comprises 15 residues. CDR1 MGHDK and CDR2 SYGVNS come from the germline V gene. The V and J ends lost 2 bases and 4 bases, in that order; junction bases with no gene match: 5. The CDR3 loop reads CASSESGRAVYEQYF. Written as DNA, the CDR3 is TGTGCCAGCAGTGAAAGCGGGAGGGCCGTTTACGAGCAGTACTTC.

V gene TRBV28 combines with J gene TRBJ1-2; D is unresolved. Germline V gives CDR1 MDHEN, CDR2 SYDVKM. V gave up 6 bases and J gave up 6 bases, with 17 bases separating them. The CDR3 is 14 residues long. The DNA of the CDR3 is TGTGCCAGCAGACTCGGACTTACAAGGGATGGCTACACCTTC. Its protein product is CASRLGLTRDGYTF.

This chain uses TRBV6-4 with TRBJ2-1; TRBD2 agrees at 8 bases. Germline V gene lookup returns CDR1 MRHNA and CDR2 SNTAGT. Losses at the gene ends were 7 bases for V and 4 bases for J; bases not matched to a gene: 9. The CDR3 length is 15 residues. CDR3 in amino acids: CASIVAGGKYNEQFF. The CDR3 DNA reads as TGTGCCAGCATTGTCGCGGGGGGCAAATACAATGAGCAGTTCTTC.

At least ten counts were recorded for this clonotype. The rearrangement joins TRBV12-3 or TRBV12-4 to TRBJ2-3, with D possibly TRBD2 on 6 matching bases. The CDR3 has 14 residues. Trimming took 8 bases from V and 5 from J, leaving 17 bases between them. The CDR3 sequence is CASQFGGTGDTQYF. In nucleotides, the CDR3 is TGTGCCAGCCAGTTCGGAGGGACGGGAGATACGCAGTATTTT.

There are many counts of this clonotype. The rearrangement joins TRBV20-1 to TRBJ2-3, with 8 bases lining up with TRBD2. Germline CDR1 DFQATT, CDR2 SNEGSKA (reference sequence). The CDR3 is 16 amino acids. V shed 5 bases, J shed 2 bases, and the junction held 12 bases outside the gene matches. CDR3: CSAALRAGVTTDTQYF. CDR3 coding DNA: TGCAGTGCTGCCCTCCGAGCGGGAGTGACCACAGATACGCAGTATTTT.

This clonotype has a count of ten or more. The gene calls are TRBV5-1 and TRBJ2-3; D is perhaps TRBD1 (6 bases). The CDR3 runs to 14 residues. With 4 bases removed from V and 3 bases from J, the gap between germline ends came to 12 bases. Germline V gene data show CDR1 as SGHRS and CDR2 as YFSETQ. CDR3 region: CASSRTARTDTQYF. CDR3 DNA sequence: TGCGCCAGCAGCAGGACAGCTCGGACAGATACGCAGTATTTT.

The CDR3 loop is CASSSSHRGNTEAFF. Written as DNA, the CDR3 is TGTGCCAGCAGCTCATCTCACAGGGGGAACACTGAAGCTTTCTTT. This chain uses TRBV21-1 with TRBJ1-1; TRBD1 is taken as the D call from the table, unchecked against the DNA. TRBV21-1 has pseudogene status. The CDR3 is 15 residues long.

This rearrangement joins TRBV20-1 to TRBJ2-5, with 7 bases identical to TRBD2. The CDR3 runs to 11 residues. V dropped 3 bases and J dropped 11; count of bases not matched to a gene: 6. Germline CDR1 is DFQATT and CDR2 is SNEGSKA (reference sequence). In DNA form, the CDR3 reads TGCAGTGCTAGTACTGGGCGGGAGCAGTACTTC. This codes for CSASTGREQYF.

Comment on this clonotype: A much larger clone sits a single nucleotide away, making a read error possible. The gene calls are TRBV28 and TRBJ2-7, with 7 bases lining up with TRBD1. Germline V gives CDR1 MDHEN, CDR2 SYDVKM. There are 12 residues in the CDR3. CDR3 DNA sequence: TGTGCCGGCAGTACAACTAGGGGGCAGCAGTACTTC. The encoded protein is CAGSTTRGQQYF. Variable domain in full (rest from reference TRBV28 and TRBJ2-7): DVKVTQSSRYLVKRTGEKVFLECVQDMDHENMFWYRQDPGLGLRLIYFSYDVKMKEKGDIPEGYSVSREKKERFSLILESASTNQTSMYLCAGSTTRGQQYFGPGTRLTVT.

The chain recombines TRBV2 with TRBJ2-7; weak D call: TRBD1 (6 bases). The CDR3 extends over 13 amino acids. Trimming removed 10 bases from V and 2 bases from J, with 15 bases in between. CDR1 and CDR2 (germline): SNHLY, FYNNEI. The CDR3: CATAAGTTYEQYF. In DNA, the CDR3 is TGTGCCACCGCCGCCGGGACAACCTACGAGCAGTACTTC.

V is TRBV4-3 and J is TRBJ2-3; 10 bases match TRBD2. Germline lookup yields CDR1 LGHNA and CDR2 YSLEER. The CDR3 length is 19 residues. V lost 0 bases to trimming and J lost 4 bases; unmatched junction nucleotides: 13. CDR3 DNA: TGCGCCAGCAGCCAAGATATGGTTCGGGCTAGCGGGGGCGCAGATACGCAGTATTTT. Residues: CASSQDMVRASGGADTQYF.

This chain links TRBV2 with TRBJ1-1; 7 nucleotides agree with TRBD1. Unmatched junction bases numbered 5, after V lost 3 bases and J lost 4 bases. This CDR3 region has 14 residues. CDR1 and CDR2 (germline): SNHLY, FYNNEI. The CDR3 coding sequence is TGTGCCAGCAGTGAGACAGGGTGGGGCACTGAAGCTTTCTTT. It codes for CASSETGWGTEAFF.

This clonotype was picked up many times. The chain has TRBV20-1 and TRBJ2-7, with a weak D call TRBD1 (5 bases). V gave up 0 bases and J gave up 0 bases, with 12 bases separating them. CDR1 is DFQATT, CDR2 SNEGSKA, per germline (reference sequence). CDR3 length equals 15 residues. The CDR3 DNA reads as TGCAGTGCTAGAGATCAGACAGCAATCTCCTACGAGCAGTACTTC. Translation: CSARDQTAISYEQYF.

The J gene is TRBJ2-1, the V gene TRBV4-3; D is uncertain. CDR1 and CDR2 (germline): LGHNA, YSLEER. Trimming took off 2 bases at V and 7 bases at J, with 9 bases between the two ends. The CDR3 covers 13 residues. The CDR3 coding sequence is TGCGCCAGCAGCCAATTACAAGGGAATGAGCAGTTCTTC. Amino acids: CASSQLQGNEQFF.

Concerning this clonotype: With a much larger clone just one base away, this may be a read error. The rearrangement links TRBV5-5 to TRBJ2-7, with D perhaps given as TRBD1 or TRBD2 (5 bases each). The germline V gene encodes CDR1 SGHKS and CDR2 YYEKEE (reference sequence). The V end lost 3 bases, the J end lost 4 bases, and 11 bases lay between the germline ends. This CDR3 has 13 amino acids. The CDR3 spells CASSSGWGYEQYV. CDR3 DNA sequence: TGTGCCAGCAGCTCCGGATGGGGGTACGAGCAGTACGTC.

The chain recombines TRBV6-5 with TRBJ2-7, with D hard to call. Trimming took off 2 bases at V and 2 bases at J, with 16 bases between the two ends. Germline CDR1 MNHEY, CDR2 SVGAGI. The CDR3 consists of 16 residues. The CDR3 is CASSYPFLKNPYEQYF. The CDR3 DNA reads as TGTGCCAGCAGTTACCCCTTTTTAAAGAATCCCTACGAGCAGTACTTC.